Given below is one T cell receptor beta chain in context. What it binds is unknown. The entry originates in a study of T-cell reconstitution after alpha-beta-depleted transplantation in children. Whole-study results and caveats: A year post-transplant, T-cell counts and diversity derived mostly from newly produced T cells. At around two months after transplant, the alpha-beta T cells were reportedly derived from several hundred expanded clones that came from non-depleted graft cells.

Library preparation (for TCRbeta) was performed with unique molecular identifiers. A single record per CDR3 protein comes from TCRdb applying MiXCR to the PCR reads. The sample consists of 610,000 or so distinct CDR3 sequences, 25% to 30% of them appearing once. The specimen was PBMCs, collected before TCRalphabeta/CD19-depleted stem cell transplant. The TCR sequence derives from a boy younger than two with Wiskott-Aldrich syndrome, due to receive a stem cell transplant.

For the CDR3, the DNA is TGTGCCAGCAGCCAAGTTGGTTCAGGGGGTGTGGAAAAACTGTTTTTT. Translating it yields CASSQVGSGGVEKLFF. The rearrangement uses TRBV3-1 and TRBJ1-4; 7 positions agree with TRBD1. The germline CDR1 and CDR2 sequences are LGHDT and YNNKEL (reference sequence). The V gene end was trimmed by 1 base and the J gene end by 8 bases; junction bases not matched to a gene: 10. The CDR3 runs to 16 residues.